This T cell receptor beta chain derives from a study of CD8+CD57+ T cells in acquired aplastic anemia. TCR beta VDJ combinations and CDR3 sequences were profiled from genomic DNA. Using its own MiXCR run on the reads, TCRdb lists one record per CDR3 protein. The sample carries 200,000 to 250,000 distinct CDR3 sequences, over 60% recorded once. CDR1 is MGHRA, CDR2 YSYEKL, per germline. V trimming: 0 bases; J trimming: 7 bases; junction bases outside the gene matches: 3. The CDR3 runs 13 residues. Study-wide results and limits: No significant patient-versus-control difference appeared in CD8+ Simpson's diversity. Twenty-nine shared CD8+ CDR3s appeared highly expressed within patients' immunodominant clones.

This clonotype was seen many times. What it binds is unknown. This receptor was identified in a human donor in good health. The material sequenced was sorted CD4+, CD8+, or CD8+CD57+ T cells (not recorded which) from PBMCs. The chain combines TRBV4-1 with TRBJ2-7; 7 bases match TRBD1. The DNA for the CDR3 is TGCGCCAGCAGCCAAGACAGGGGGTGGGAGCAGTACTTC. Translated: CASSQDRGWEQYF.